The clone carrying this TCR beta chain was seen only a few times. The antigen is undetermined. This entry belongs to a study of beta chain features in type 1 diabetes. General study points: Among patients with Type 1 diabetes, TCRB CDR3s were moderately but significantly shorter in every one of the four CD4+ subsets. The naive, central memory and Treg TCRB repertoires of patients appeared to be more similar to one another than those of healthy donors. Fewer junction insertions and more nucleotide deletions appeared in type 1 diabetes patients.

Expressed TCRB transcripts were sequenced after all isolated RNA was converted to cDNA. TCRdb's copy holds only in-frame clones and misses some; the assay was immunoSEQ multiplex PCR. The sample includes approximately 130,000 clones, approximately 15% of them seen just once. CDR1 and CDR2 from the germline V gene are MGHRA and YSYEKL. V lost 4 bases to trimming and J lost 6 bases, with 11 bases between them. This CDR3 spans 13 amino acids. This chain uses TRBV4-1 with TRBJ2-3; D gene unclear. The material sequenced was central memory CD4+ T cells from blood. This clonotype was obtained from a man younger than 35 with type 1 diabetes. The CDR3 DNA reads as TGCGCCAGCAGCCTGCCGCAGATGGATACGCAGTATTTT. Translated: CASSLPQMDTQYF.